This T cell receptor beta chain emerged from a study of technical replicates of blood from a handful of donors. Here immunoSEQ multiplex PCR was the method, and the copy in TCRdb shows in-frame clones only, minus some. The profile shows roughly 66,000 clones, about 86% of them singletons. The CDR3 totals 16 residues. V dropped 3 bases and J dropped 7; count of bases not matched to a gene: 15. Germline lookup yields CDR1 MNHNS and CDR2 SASEGT. Sequencing was done on a sample of PBMCs. This clonotype was obtained from a human donor in good health. Some clones in this sample may be carry-over from other donors' samples. This chain links TRBV6-1 with TRBJ2-7; 7 bases are shared with TRBD1. The CDR3 DNA follows: TGTGCCAGCAGTGATCTTCAGAGGGGGCAAACGATGGAGCAGTACTTC. This translates into CASSDLQRGQTMEQYF.